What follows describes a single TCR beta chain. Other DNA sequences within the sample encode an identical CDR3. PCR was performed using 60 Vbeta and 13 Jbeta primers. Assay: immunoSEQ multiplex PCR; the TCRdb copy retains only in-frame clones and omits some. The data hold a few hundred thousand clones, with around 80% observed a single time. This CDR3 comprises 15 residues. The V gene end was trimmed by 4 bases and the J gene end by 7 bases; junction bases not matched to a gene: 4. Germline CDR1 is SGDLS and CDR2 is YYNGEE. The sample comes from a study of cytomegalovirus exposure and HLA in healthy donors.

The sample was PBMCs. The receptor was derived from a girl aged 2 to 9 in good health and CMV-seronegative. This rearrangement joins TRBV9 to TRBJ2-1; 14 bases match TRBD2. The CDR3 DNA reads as TGTGCCAGCAGCCCCCGGACTAGCGGGAGGAATGAGCAGTTCTTC. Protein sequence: CASSPRTSGRNEQFF.